Below, 22 T cell receptor beta chains from the same sample are listed, as sequenced in a study of blood T cells in healthy people across ages. A second PCR of roughly 7 to 11 cycles used a sample-barcoded 5' primer and a J-beta primer mix. TCRdb re-derived calls from the 5' RACE reads in MiXCR, one entry per CDR3 protein. The table lists about 1,400,000 distinct CDR3 sequences, 40% to 50% of them singletons. Sequencing was carried out using blood. The receptors derive from a young woman in good health.

The CDR3 protein is CASSLANPGSEQFF. The CDR3 DNA reads as TGTGCCAGCAGCTTAGCGAACCCTGGTAGTGAGCAGTTCTTC. The chain couples TRBV7-2 to TRBJ2-1; the D is unclear. Germline CDR1 reads SGHTA; CDR2 reads FQGNSA. Trimming took 0 bases from V and 9 from J, leaving 12 bases between them. The CDR3 is 14 residues long.

In DNA form, the CDR3 reads TGTGCCAGCAGCCCTAAGGGGATGGACGAGCAGTACTTC. Translated, it gives CASSPKGMDEQYF. The gene calls are TRBV28 and TRBJ2-5, with D maybe TRBD1 (5 bases). TRBJ2-7 matches the DNA end more closely, so the J call is doubtful. This CDR3 is built from 13 residues. Per the germline V gene, CDR1 is MDHEN and CDR2 is SYDVKM.

The chain has TRBV6-6 and TRBJ2-7; D not certain. Germline V CDR1 and CDR2: MNHNY, SVGAGI (reference sequence). This CDR3 has 16 residues. V lost 2 bases to trimming and J lost 0 bases, with 14 bases between them. The CDR3 reads CASSYGKTPVSYEQYF. In nucleotides, the CDR3 is TGTGCCAGCAGTTACGGGAAGACTCCCGTCTCCTACGAGCAGTACTTC.

V is TRBV7-3 and J is TRBJ2-5; no definite D call. The DNA end lines up better with TRBJ2-7; the J call may be wrong. This CDR3 has 13 residues. Germline V gives CDR1 SGHTA, CDR2 FQGTGA. CDR3 sequence (DNA): TGTGCCAGCAGCTTAACCCCGGGTGGCGAGCAGTACTTC. Translation: CASSLTPGGEQYF.

This clonotype was seen more than once but under ten times. The genes are TRBV29-1 and TRBJ2-4; D possibly corresponds to TRBD1 (5 bases). From germline, CDR1 is SQVTM and CDR2 ANQGSEA. The CDR3 is 15 amino acids. Trimming pared 6 bases from V and 0 bases from J, leaving 15 bases between. CDR3 sequence reads: CSVQQGTIAKNIQYF. The CDR3 DNA reads as TGCAGCGTCCAGCAGGGAACTATAGCCAAAAACATTCAGTACTTC.

This clonotype was recorded only once. The V call is TRBV28, the J call TRBJ2-7, with unresolved D. The end of the DNA aligns better with TRBJ2-5, so the J call may be wrong. Germline assignment: CDR1 MDHEN and CDR2 SYDVKM. The CDR3 contains 13 residues. This CDR3 is CASSLSQTETQYF. The DNA of the CDR3 is TGTGCCAGCAGTTTAAGCCAGACAGAGACCCAGTACTTC.

The V call is TRBV5-1, the J call TRBJ2-1; 7 bases are a match to TRBD1. Per germline, CDR1 SGHRS and CDR2 YFSETQ. The CDR3 runs 16 residues. Trimming at V came to 4 bases and at J to 1 base, leaving 8 bases not matched to a gene. Here the CDR3 DNA reads TGCGCCAGCAGCCATGGGACAGCTGGTTCCTACAATGAGCAGTTCTTC. It encodes CASSHGTAGSYNEQFF.

This clonotype occurred once. The V and J genes are TRBV27 and TRBJ2-3, with TRBD2 as a possible D gene (5 bases). The CDR3 has 16 amino acids. Trimming pared 5 bases from V and 2 bases from J, leaving 17 bases between. Germline V CDR1 and CDR2: MNHEY, SMNVEV (reference sequence). The chain's CDR3 is CASSLGLPGVTDTQYF. Written as DNA, the CDR3 is TGTGCCAGCAGTCTTGGACTCCCCGGTGTCACAGATACGCAGTATTTT.

This chain uses TRBV20-1 with TRBJ2-5; D may be TRBD2 (6 bases). The V gene lost 6 bases and the J gene lost 8 bases, with 22 bases spanning the gap. Germline assignment: CDR1 DFQATT and CDR2 SNEGSKA (reference sequence). This CDR3 region has 14 residues. Here the CDR3 reads CSAHKAGTLRTQYF. The CDR3 DNA reads as TGCAGTGCCCATAAAGCCGGGACTCTGAGAACCCAGTACTTC.

Only a few counts were recorded for this clonotype. The chain joins TRBV18 to TRBJ1-2; 7 positions match TRBD1. The ends lost 2 bases at V and 6 bases at J; junction bases unmatched: 12. The CDR3 is made up of 16 amino acids. Germline CDR1 reads KGHSH; CDR2 reads LQKENI. The CDR3 here is CASSPLDTGTANGYTF. The DNA for the CDR3 is TGTGCCAGCTCACCATTGGATACCGGGACAGCAAATGGCTACACCTTC.

This clonotype was seen once. The chain is built from TRBV7-2 and TRBJ1-1, with TRBD1 matching over 7 bases. The CDR3 consists of 15 residues. The V gene end was trimmed by 5 bases and the J gene end by 0 bases; junction bases not matched to a gene: 6. Per germline, CDR1 SGHTA and CDR2 FQGNSA. The CDR3 DNA follows: TGTGCCAGCAGCCAAGGACAGGTAGTGAACACTGAAGCTTTCTTT. This sequence encodes CASSQGQVVNTEAFF.

This chain uses TRBV3-1 with TRBJ1-1, with unresolved D. Germline V CDR1 and CDR2: LGHDT, YNNKEL (reference sequence). The CDR3 covers 15 residues. Between the trimmed V and J ends, which lost 1 base and 0 bases, there was a span of 9 bases. The CDR3 protein is CASSQVAKLNTEAFF. The CDR3, as DNA: TGTGCCAGCAGCCAAGTTGCGAAGCTGAACACTGAAGCTTTCTTT.

The V and J genes are TRBV27 and TRBJ1-2, with D possibly TRBD1 on 6 matching bases. The germline gives CDR1 MNHEY, CDR2 SMNVEV (reference sequence). This CDR3 region has 14 residues. Between the trimmed V and J ends, which lost 3 bases and 5 bases, there was a span of 13 bases. DNA of the CDR3: TGTGCCAGCAGTTTGGACAGTAGTGTTTATGGCTACACCTTC. It yields the protein CASSLDSSVYGYTF.

This clonotype was found a few times. The chain joins TRBV20-1 to TRBJ2-5, with unresolved D. Germline V gene sequence: CDR1 DFQATT, CDR2 SNEGSKA (reference sequence). The CDR3 is made up of 10 amino acids. V lost 5 bases to trimming and J lost 4 bases, with 5 bases between them. The CDR3 reads CSAPSETQYF. The CDR3 coding sequence is TGCAGTGCTCCGTCAGAGACCCAGTACTTC.

This clonotype has just a few counts. The V gene is TRBV4-1, the J gene TRBJ2-1; perhaps TRBD2 as D (7 bases). Deletions cut 4 bases from V and 5 bases from J, with 21 bases between. The CDR3 has 17 residues. CDR1 MGHRA and CDR2 YSYEKL come from the germline V gene. The CDR3 here is CASSRSSGTLENNEQFF. The CDR3 DNA follows: TGCGCCAGCAGCCGCTCCAGCGGGACACTCGAAAACAATGAGCAGTTCTTC.

This clonotype turned up a few times. The chain carries TRBV10-3 and TRBJ1-1, with TRBD1 as a possible D gene (5 bases). Germline values: CDR1 ENHRY, CDR2 SYGVKD. Trimming stripped 6 bases from V and 8 bases from J, with 13 bases between. The CDR3 is 12 residues long. In DNA form, the CDR3 reads TGTGCCATCAGGCCTGCGGGGGAGGAAGCTTTCTTT. Protein sequence: CAIRPAGEEAFF.

The chain is built from TRBV3-1 and TRBJ2-3; D perhaps matches TRBD1 (5 bases). The CDR3 is 17 amino acids. V shed 1 base and J shed 0 bases, with 14 bases lying between them. Germline values: CDR1 LGHDT, CDR2 YNNKEL (reference sequence). The CDR3 DNA reads TGTGCCAGCAGCCAAGTTCTCTCAGGGCTAAGCACAGATACGCAGTATTTT. It yields the protein CASSQVLSGLSTDTQYF.

V gene TRBV7-2 combines with J gene TRBJ1-2; D may be TRBD1 (5 bases). V gave up 2 bases and J gave up 6 bases, with 19 bases separating them. Germline CDR1 is SGHTA and CDR2 is FQGNSA. There are 16 residues in the CDR3. CDR3 bases: TGTGCCAGCAGCTTAACCGCACAGAGCAGGGTACATGGCTACACCTTC. Its translation is CASSLTAQSRVHGYTF.

The CDR3 region has the DNA TGTGCCAGCAGCCCAGGGGGAATCGGGCAGCCCCAGCATTTT. It encodes CASSPGGIGQPQHF. The rearrangement uses TRBV9 and TRBJ1-5; 7 nucleotides match TRBD1. In germline, CDR1 is SGDLS, CDR2 YYNGEE. Germline trimming cut 4 bases from V and 7 bases from J; bases unmatched to any gene: 8. CDR3 length: 14 residues.

In this sample, this clonotype turned up a few times. V gene TRBV10-3 combines with J gene TRBJ2-3, with D maybe TRBD2 (6 bases). There are 17 residues in the CDR3. Germline CDR1 is ENHRY and CDR2 is SYGVKD. Trimming removed 0 bases at V and 5 bases at J, with 18 bases between. The CDR3 bases are TGTGCCATCAGTGAGTCGATGGTACGCCCGGGGGAAGATACGCAGTATTTT. Its translation is CAISESMVRPGEDTQYF.

The chain uses TRBV27 and TRBJ2-7; either TRBD1 or TRBD2 may fit D (5 bases each). Trimming cost V 8 bases and J 0 bases, with 17 bases left between them. CDR3 length equals 15 residues. Germline-derived CDR1 and CDR2 are MNHEY and SMNVEV (reference sequence). The CDR3 sequence is CASGFFRDGSYEQYF. CDR3 bases: TGTGCCAGCGGCTTTTTCCGGGACGGCTCCTACGAGCAGTACTTC.

This clonotype was detected only a few times. The CDR3 bases are TGTGCCAGCAGTCCTATGGGGGACAGGGGAGTTTATAATTCACCCCTCCACTTT. It is translated as CASSPMGDRGVYNSPLHF. V is TRBV12-3 or TRBV12-4 and J is TRBJ1-6, with 10 bases identical to TRBD1. The CDR3 loop spans 18 amino acids. Losses at the gene ends were 5 bases for V and 4 bases for J; bases not matched to a gene: 11.